One sample yielded the 14 T cell receptor beta chains listed below, sequenced in a study of blood T cell repertoires in COVID-19. TCRdb's copy holds only in-frame clones and misses some; the assay was immunoSEQ multiplex PCR. The sample contains almost 400,000 clones, around 87% of which appear only once. Sample: peripheral blood. These receptors were obtained from a woman aged 60 to 75 with COVID-19, enrolled during active disease.

This chain connects TRBV19 to TRBJ1-1; maybe TRBD1 (6 bases). The length of the CDR3 is 16 residues. Germline V gene lookup returns CDR1 LNHDA and CDR2 SQIVND (reference sequence). The V end lost 0 bases, the J end lost 7 bases, and 18 bases lay between the germline ends. The CDR3 DNA is TGTGCCAGTAGTATAGACCCACTGACAGGAGACCATGAAGCTTTCTTT. Protein: CASSIDPLTGDHEAFF.

The rearrangement uses TRBV19 and TRBJ2-3; TRBD1 might be the D (5 bases). CDR3 size: 14 residues. V was pared by 5 bases and J by 2 bases, with 11 bases between. Germline V gene data show CDR1 as LNHDA and CDR2 as SQIVND (reference sequence). The DNA for the CDR3 is TGTGCCAGTAGTGACAGACTTCACACAGATACGCAGTATTTT. Its protein is CASSDRLHTDTQYF.

The rearrangement uses TRBV5-4 and TRBJ2-3; D might be TRBD2 (7 bases). V was cut by 0 bases and J by 6 bases, with 20 bases left in between. The CDR3 sequence is 17 residues long. CDR1 is SGHNT, CDR2 YYREEE, per germline (reference sequence). CDR3 coding DNA: TGTGCCAGCAGCTTGGATGGGGGGGCCCACTCGGAGGATACGCAGTATTTT. The encoded protein is CASSLDGGAHSEDTQYF.

The chain employs TRBV5-5 and TRBJ2-1; D may be TRBD2 (7 bases). CDR1 is SGHKS and CDR2 is YYEKEE in the germline V gene (reference sequence). The CDR3 is 16 residues long. The V gene lost 1 base and the J gene lost 7 bases, with 18 bases spanning the gap. The CDR3 DNA reads as TGTGCCAGCAGCTTGTCACAGGGAGGGTACAGGAATGAGCAGTTCTTC. Translated: CASSLSQGGYRNEQFF. Based on the CDR3 plus reference TRBV5-5 and TRBJ2-1, the full variable domain is DAGVTQSPTHLIKTRGQQVTLRCSPISGHKSVSWYQQVLGQGPQFIFQYYEKEERGRGNFPDRFSARQFPNYSSELNVNALLLGDSALYLCASSLSQGGYRNEQFFGPGTRLTVL.

The chain couples TRBV28 to TRBJ2-5; D ambiguous. Looked up from germline, CDR1 is MDHEN and CDR2 is SYDVKM. The CDR3 covers 13 residues. Trimming left V 5 bases short and J 1 base short, with 8 bases between. CDR3 sequence: CASSGLVQETQYF. The CDR3, as DNA: TGTGCCAGCAGTGGCTTGGTCCAAGAGACCCAGTACTTC.

This clone has just a few counts. The CDR3 bases are TGTGCCAGCAGTTACTCACAGACGAGTAACACTGAAGCTTTCTTT. Protein: CASSYSQTSNTEAFF. This chain joins TRBV6-6 and TRBJ1-1, with D unclear. The ends were cut back, 0 bases at V and 2 bases at J, with 10 bases in the middle. Per germline, CDR1 MNHNY and CDR2 SVGAGI (reference sequence). The CDR3 extends over 15 amino acids.

The V call is TRBV19, the J call TRBJ1-2, with 9 bases fitting TRBD1. V gave up 5 bases and J gave up 4 bases; unmatched junction bases: 11. The V gene's germline CDR1 is LNHDA and CDR2 SQIVND (reference sequence). This CDR3 contains 16 residues. The CDR3 loop is CASSPGQGVLPYGYTF. CDR3 DNA sequence: TGTGCCAGTAGTCCGGGACAGGGAGTCCTCCCCTATGGCTACACCTTC.

The rearrangement joins TRBV3-1 (or the pseudogene TRBV3-2) to TRBJ1-1; D not certain. The V end lost 3 bases, the J end lost 7 bases, and 9 bases lay between the germline ends. CDR3 length equals 12 residues. CDR1 and CDR2 (germline): LGHDT, YNNKEL (reference sequence). The DNA for the CDR3 is TGTGCCAGCAGCCAGCGGCTAAATGAAGCTTTCTTT. Its protein is CASSQRLNEAFF.

The chain links TRBV6-1 to TRBJ2-7, with 8 bases matching TRBD2. Germline values: CDR1 MNHNS, CDR2 SASEGT. With V trimmed by 3 bases and J by 0 bases, 7 bases remained unmatched. The CDR3 length is 16 residues. Written as DNA, the CDR3 is TGTGCCAGCAGTGAGGAATTCGGGACTAGCTCCTACGAGCAGTACTTC. Its protein product is CASSEEFGTSSYEQYF.

The genes are TRBV20-1 and TRBJ2-1; tentatively, D is TRBD2 (5 bases). CDR1 DFQATT and CDR2 SNEGSKA come from the germline V gene (reference sequence). The CDR3 covers 14 residues. With 3 bases removed from V and 3 bases from J, the gap between germline ends came to 12 bases. DNA for the CDR3: TGCAGTGCTAGTACGCGGGTAGGCTACAATGAGCAGTTCTTC. Translating it yields CSASTRVGYNEQFF.

This clone occurred a few times. This chain joins TRBV27 and TRBJ2-2; 9 bases are a match to TRBD2. Germline CDR1 and CDR2: MNHEY and SMNVEV (reference sequence). The V and J ends lost 3 bases and 4 bases, in that order; junction bases with no gene match: 9. The CDR3 is 17 residues long. CDR3 sequence: CASSLAGTSSGTGELFF. The CDR3 nucleotides read TGTGCCAGCAGTTTGGCCGGGACTAGCTCGGGCACCGGGGAGCTGTTTTTT.

This chain joins TRBV27 and TRBJ1-6; tentatively, D is TRBD1 (5 bases). The CDR3 length is 17 residues. CDR1 MNHEY and CDR2 SMNVEV come from the germline V gene (reference sequence). Trimming pared 5 bases from V and 10 bases from J, leaving 24 bases between. The CDR3 DNA reads as TGTGCCAGCAGTGTCAAGCCCCCTCCAGGGTCCAGATCACCCCTCCACTTT. Its protein product is CASSVKPPPGSRSPLHF.

The genes are TRBV7-3 and TRBJ2-1, with 12 bases identical to TRBD2. The ends lost 4 bases at V and 7 bases at J; junction bases unmatched: 8. The CDR3 is 16 amino acids. Germline V gene sequence: CDR1 SGHTA, CDR2 FQGTGA. The CDR3 sequence: CASSSLLAGGANEQFF. The CDR3 bases are TGTGCCAGCAGCTCCCTCCTAGCGGGGGGGGCGAATGAGCAGTTCTTC.

In regard to this clone: In the same sample, other DNA sequences code for this CDR3. The gene calls are TRBV6-5 and TRBJ1-2; TRBD1 is a possible D gene (5 bases). The CDR3 is 14 residues long. V lost 2 bases and J 2 bases, leaving 9 bases between the germline ends. CDR1 is MNHEY, CDR2 SVGAGI, per germline. DNA of the CDR3: TGTGCCAGCAGTTACCGCCAGGGAAACTATGGCTACACCTTC. This gives the protein CASSYRQGNYGYTF.